Listed here are 32 T cell receptor beta chains from one sample, sequenced in a study of regulatory T cells in long-lasting Graves disease. The time point here: newly diagnosed GD, antithyroid drugs for less than 3 months. Following extraction of RNA from PBMCs, that RNA was used to make the TCR library. The authors built TCR beta libraries using iRepertoire HTBI primers and Arm-PCR of CDR3 regions. TCRdb processed the multiplex PCR reads anew with MiXCR; each CDR3 protein has one entry. The sample includes more than 400,000 distinct CDR3 sequences, roughly 17% seen only once; the top ten take 9% to 15%. These data were likewise used in another study, on T cells in Graves' hyperthyroidism and ophthalmopathy.

This specimen was peripheral blood mononuclear cells (PBMCs), taken at new diagnosis, from a patient treated with antithyroid drugs. Receptors were obtained from a man in his forties with Graves disease.

This clonotype came up many times. The J gene is TRBJ2-3, the V gene TRBV9, with 9 bases lining up with TRBD1. The ends lost 4 bases at V and 0 bases at J; junction bases unmatched: 15. In germline, CDR1 is SGDLS, CDR2 YYNGEE. CDR3 length equals 19 residues. As DNA, the CDR3 is TGTGCCAGCAGCCCATATTCCGGGACAGGGTTTTCTAGCACAGATACGCAGTATTTT. Translated: CASSPYSGTGFSSTDTQYF.

The V call is TRBV27, the J call TRBJ2-4; 10 nucleotides align to TRBD2. The better agreement between TRBJ2-7 and the DNA end casts doubt on the J call. The CDR3 extends over 15 amino acids. CDR1 MNHEY and CDR2 SMNVEV come from the germline V gene (reference sequence). CDR3 nucleotides: TGTGCCAGCAGTTTTGTGGCTAGCGGGAGAAACGAGCAGTACTTC. It encodes CASSFVASGRNEQYF.

This clonotype was recorded many times. V usage is TRBV2 and J usage is TRBJ2-2, with 8 positions matching TRBD2. CDR3 length equals 16 residues. Losses at the gene ends were 9 bases for V and 6 bases for J; bases not matched to a gene: 15. Germline CDR1 reads SNHLY; CDR2 reads FYNNEI. The CDR3 DNA follows: TGTGCCAGTACCGATGGGACGGGAGGGCTGTCCGGGGAGCTGTTTTTT. This sequence encodes CASTDGTGGLSGELFF.

This clonotype was seen many times. This chain connects TRBV12-3 or TRBV12-4 to TRBJ2-1; D call uncertain. Deletions cut 7 bases from V and 3 bases from J, with 25 bases between. This CDR3 is built from 18 residues. The CDR3 DNA follows: TGTGCCAGCACCCCCGGAACGACCCATTCTTTGGACTACAATGAGCAGTTCTTC. This sequence encodes CASTPGTTHSLDYNEQFF.

The rearrangement joins TRBV18 to TRBJ2-7; tentative D call: TRBD1 (6 bases). There are 14 residues in the CDR3. The V gene lost 4 bases and the J gene lost 6 bases, with 16 bases spanning the gap. Germline V gene lookup returns CDR1 KGHSH and CDR2 LQKENI. The CDR3 coding sequence is TGTGCCAGCTCACAGAACAGGGTGGCGGCCGAGCAGTACTTC. This codes for CASSQNRVAAEQYF.

This clonotype was seen ten or more times. The chain combines TRBV15 with TRBJ2-7; 11 bases are shared with TRBD2. This CDR3 region has 16 residues. The V and J ends lost 3 bases and 4 bases, in that order; junction bases with no gene match: 8. Germline V gene sequence: CDR1 LNHNV, CDR2 YYDKDF (reference sequence). The CDR3 DNA sequence: TGTGCCACCAGCAGCTTTAGCGGGAGGGAAGGGTACGAGCAGTACTTC. Protein sequence: CATSSFSGREGYEQYF.

This clonotype appeared a few times. The rearrangement joins TRBV20-1 to TRBJ2-7, with 7 bases aligning to TRBD2. After removal of 0 bases from V and 2 bases from J, the junction contained 10 bases not matched to a gene. The germline V gene has CDR1 DFQATT and CDR2 SNEGSKA (reference sequence). CDR3 length: 16 residues. The CDR3 loop reads CSARDLGLGMTYEQYF. Written as DNA, the CDR3 is TGCAGTGCTAGAGATCTAGGACTAGGGATGACCTACGAGCAGTACTTC.

This clonotype was seen only a few times. J is TRBJ1-4 and V is TRBV11-1, with 9 bases matching TRBD1. J lost 0 bases, V lost 5 bases, and 10 bases had no gene match. The CDR3 is made up of 18 amino acids. The germline V gene has CDR1 SGHAT and CDR2 FQDESV (reference sequence). The CDR3 region has the DNA TGTGCCAGCAGCGCGGGACAGGGCCTCCTTGCAACTAATGAAAAACTGTTTTTT. The encoded protein is CASSAGQGLLATNEKLFF.

At least ten counts were recorded for this clonotype. This sequence joins TRBV11-2 and TRBJ2-2; a possible D gene is TRBD2 (6 bases). This CDR3 is 15 amino acids long. Trimming stripped 5 bases from V and 5 bases from J, with 15 bases between. Germline CDR1 is SGHAT and CDR2 is FQNNGV. The CDR3 here is CASSRFQGGTGELFF. The CDR3 DNA follows: TGTGCCAGCAGCAGATTCCAGGGAGGAACCGGGGAGCTGTTTTTT.

This clonotype was observed at least ten times. This chain uses TRBV10-1 with TRBJ2-3; no firm D call. CDR3 length: 16 residues. The ends were cut back, 4 bases at V and 0 bases at J, with 14 bases in the middle. CDR1 WNHNN and CDR2 SYGVQD come from the germline V gene (reference sequence). DNA of the CDR3: TGCGCCAGCAGTGGGGCACGCAAGCCTAGCACAGATACGCAGTATTTT. Protein: CASSGARKPSTDTQYF.

Ten or more counts support this clonotype. This chain joins TRBV7-2 and TRBJ2-7, with D perhaps TRBD1 (6 bases). Germline V gene data show CDR1 as SGHTA and CDR2 as FQGNSA. This CDR3 has 15 amino acids. Trimming took off 2 bases at V and 3 bases at J, with 14 bases between the two ends. The CDR3, as DNA: TGTGCCAGCAGCTTATTCACAGGGCAAAACTACGAGCAGTACTTC. It translates to CASSLFTGQNYEQYF.

This clonotype was seen ten or more times. The chain recombines TRBV2 with TRBJ2-1, with TRBD1 matching 8 bases. Germline V CDR1 and CDR2: SNHLY, FYNNEI. CDR3 length: 15 residues. The V gene end was trimmed by 6 bases and the J gene end by 1 base; junction bases not matched to a gene: 5. CDR3 coding DNA: TGTGCCAGCAGCGGTGACAGGGGATCCTACAATGAGCAGTTCTTC. It encodes CASSGDRGSYNEQFF.

The gene calls are TRBV24-1 and TRBJ1-4, with D tentatively TRBD1 (6 bases). CDR1 KGHDR and CDR2 SFDVKD come from the germline V gene. V lost 2 bases to trimming and J lost 8 bases, with 14 bases between them. The CDR3 has 15 residues. This CDR3 is CATSDSRGPIEKLFF. In DNA, the CDR3 is TGTGCCACCAGTGATTCCAGGGGACCAATCGAAAAACTGTTTTTT.

In regard to this clonotype: A much larger clone lies a single base off, so this may be a read error. V is TRBV4-1 and J is TRBJ1-2; no firm D call. Germline loops: CDR1 MGHRA, CDR2 YSYEKL. V gave up 0 bases and J gave up 7 bases, with 9 bases separating them. This CDR3 has 13 residues. CDR3 in amino acids: CASSQDRACGYTF. In DNA, the CDR3 is TGCGCCAGCAGCCAAGATAGGGCCTGTGGCTACACCTTC.

This clonotype showed up just a few times. The chain uses TRBV6-6 and TRBJ1-2; D remains ambiguous. Per the germline V gene, CDR1 is MNHNY and CDR2 is SVGAGI (reference sequence). The CDR3 length is 14 residues. V was trimmed by 0 bases and J by 6 bases, leaving 11 bases between them. CDR3 in amino acids: CASSYSRAGDGYTF. The CDR3 nucleotides read TGTGCCAGCAGTTACTCGAGGGCCGGGGATGGCTACACCTTC.

This clonotype was seen only a few times. The chain joins TRBV5-1 to TRBJ2-5, with D maybe TRBD2 (7 bases). Germline CDR1 SGHRS, CDR2 YFSETQ. Trimming took 4 bases from V and 1 from J, leaving 14 bases between them. The CDR3 sequence is 15 residues long. CDR3 residues: CASSMTSRGQETQYF. The CDR3 region has the DNA TGCGCCAGCAGCATGACTAGCAGGGGCCAAGAGACCCAGTACTTC.

The sample holds many counts of this clonotype. This rearrangement joins TRBV2 to TRBJ1-2; TRBD1 matches 7 bases. The CDR3 is 13 amino acids. Trimming took 2 bases from V and 4 from J; bases not matched to a gene: 1. Germline-derived CDR1 and CDR2 are SNHLY and FYNNEI. Here the CDR3 reads CASSESGGYGYTF. The DNA for the CDR3 is TGTGCCAGCAGTGAATCAGGGGGCTATGGCTACACCTTC. Together with reference TRBV2 and TRBJ1-2, the CDR3 gives the full variable domain: EPEVTQTPSHQVTQMGQEVILRCVPISNHLYFYWYRQILGQKVEFLVSFYNNEISEKSEIFDDQFSVERPDGSNFTLKIRSTKLEDSAMYFCASSESGGYGYTFGSGTRLTVV.

This rearrangement joins TRBV28 to TRBJ1-2, with D possibly matching TRBD1 (6 bases). V dropped 7 bases and J dropped 4 bases, with 19 bases sitting between them. Germline CDR1 is MDHEN and CDR2 is SYDVKM. The CDR3 has 15 amino acids. The CDR3 is CASTPSPGQIYGYTF. DNA of the CDR3: TGTGCCAGCACCCCCTCCCCCGGACAGATCTATGGCTACACCTTC.

This clonotype was recorded many times. The chain links TRBV2 to TRBJ2-6, with D hard to call. Germline V gene sequence: CDR1 SNHLY, CDR2 FYNNEI. Between the trimmed V and J ends, which lost 6 bases and 0 bases, there was a span of 9 bases. The CDR3 extends over 15 amino acids. As DNA, the CDR3 is TGTGCCAGCAGAGCCCGTCCCTCTGGGGCCAACGTCCTGACTTTC. Encoded protein: CASRARPSGANVLTF.

V usage is TRBV7-9 and J usage is TRBJ2-2, with 7 bases matching TRBD1. The CDR3 is made up of 14 amino acids. Germline V gene lookup returns CDR1 SEHNR and CDR2 FQNEAQ (reference sequence). V dropped 5 bases and J dropped 7; count of bases not matched to a gene: 7. Here the CDR3 reads CASSLHRDSGELFF. CDR3 DNA: TGTGCCAGCAGCCTACATCGGGACAGCGGGGAGCTGTTTTTT.

This clonotype was counted ten times or more. The chain uses TRBV24-1 and TRBJ2-3, with D perhaps TRBD1 or TRBD2 (6 bases each). The V gene lost 4 bases and the J gene lost 1 base, with 11 bases spanning the gap. The length of the CDR3 is 15 residues. Germline V gene sequence: CDR1 KGHDR, CDR2 SFDVKD. CDR3 nucleotide sequence: TGTGCCACCAGTGACGCGGAGGGGGGCACAGATACGCAGTATTTT. It specifies CATSDAEGGTDTQYF.

The table lists this clonotype with many counts. The genes are TRBV7-3 and TRBJ2-2; the match to TRBD1 covers 9 bases. V shed 5 bases, J shed 2 bases, and the junction held 9 bases outside the gene matches. Germline V gives CDR1 SGHTA, CDR2 FQGTGA. The CDR3 is made up of 17 amino acids. In DNA, the CDR3 is TGTGCCAGCAGCCCTAAGGGACAGGGAATAAACACCGGGGAGCTGTTTTTT. As protein: CASSPKGQGINTGELFF.

This clonotype has a count of ten or more. The rearrangement joins TRBV24-1 to TRBJ2-5, with TRBD1 matching over 8 bases. V lost 0 bases to trimming and J lost 3 bases; unmatched junction nucleotides: 2. Germline values: CDR1 KGHDR, CDR2 SFDVKD. The CDR3 contains 15 residues. In DNA, the CDR3 is TGTGCCACCAGTGATTTGCCAGGGGGCGAAGAGACCCAGTACTTC. It encodes CATSDLPGGEETQYF.

The sample holds many counts of this clonotype. This rearrangement joins TRBV7-9 to TRBJ2-1, with unresolved D. V lost 1 base and J 14 bases, leaving 12 bases between the germline ends. Germline V gives CDR1 SEHNR, CDR2 FQNEAQ (reference sequence). This CDR3 comprises 12 residues. The DNA for the CDR3 is TGTGCCAGCAGCTTAGGGTTAGGTGAAAAGTTCTTC. This sequence encodes CASSLGLGEKFF.

The V and J genes are TRBV19 and TRBJ1-2; tentative D call: TRBD1 (5 bases). Germline V gene data show CDR1 as LNHDA and CDR2 as SQIVND (reference sequence). The germline V and J ends were trimmed by 4 bases and 6 bases, with 12 bases remaining between them. This CDR3 has 13 amino acids. CDR3 loop: CASSTQGLDGYTF. As DNA, the CDR3 is TGTGCCAGTAGTACGCAGGGACTCGATGGCTACACCTTC. The variable domain in full, with the rest retrieved from reference TRBV19 and TRBJ1-2, is DGGITQSPKYLFRKEGQNVTLSCEQNLNHDAMYWYRQDPGQGLRLIYYSQIVNDFQKGDIAEGYSVSREKKESFPLTVTSAQKNPTAFYLCASSTQGLDGYTFGSGTRLTVV.

This clonotype was seen a handful of times. The chain carries TRBV3-1 and TRBJ2-1, with 8 bases identical to TRBD1. This CDR3 comprises 14 residues. CDR1 and CDR2 (germline): LGHDT, YNNKEL (reference sequence). The junction had 7 bases not matched to a gene; V was cut back by 3 bases and J by 9 bases. CDR3 sequence (DNA): TGTGCCAGCAGCCAGGTAACCGGGACAGGTGAGCAGTTCTTC. Protein: CASSQVTGTGEQFF.

This clonotype was picked up many times. The CDR3 spells CASSLLRDRSEQYF. CDR3 bases: TGTGCCAGCAGCTTATTACGGGACAGGTCCGAGCAGTACTTC. The gene calls are TRBV7-8 and TRBJ2-7; TRBD1 agrees at 8 bases. V lost 2 bases, J lost 6 bases, and 6 bases stayed unmatched. Germline lookup yields CDR1 SGHVS and CDR2 FQNEAQ. This CDR3 comprises 14 residues.

This clonotype was counted ten times or more. The gene calls are TRBV12-3 or TRBV12-4 and TRBJ2-7, with D perhaps matching TRBD2 (6 bases). V lost 5 bases and J lost 2, with 16 bases in between. The CDR3 has 15 residues. This CDR3 reads CASSRSPTGAYEQYF. CDR3 in DNA: TGTGCCAGCAGTCGCTCCCCCACGGGAGCCTACGAGCAGTACTTC.

This clonotype was detected only a few times. The chain joins TRBV5-1 to TRBJ1-2, with TRBD1 identical over 7 bases. Germline V gene lookup returns CDR1 SGHRS and CDR2 YFSETQ. This CDR3 is 16 amino acids long. V was pared by 4 bases and J by 7 bases, with 16 bases of the junction left unmatched. The CDR3 sequence is CASSETGTITAVGYTF. CDR3 coding DNA: TGCGCCAGCAGCGAGACAGGGACTATCACTGCGGTTGGCTACACCTTC. Using reference TRBV5-1 and TRBJ1-2 for the parts outside the CDR3, the full variable domain is KAGVTQTPRYLIKTRGQQVTLSCSPISGHRSVSWYQQTPGQGLQFLFEYFSETQRNKGNFPGRFSGRQFSNSRSEMNVSTLELGDSALYLCASSETGTITAVGYTFGSGTRLTVV.

This clonotype was picked up many times. The J gene is TRBJ2-1, the V gene TRBV20-1; no clear D gene. CDR1 and CDR2 from the germline V gene are DFQATT and SNEGSKA (reference sequence). V was cut by 0 bases and J by 0 bases, with 12 bases left in between. This CDR3 contains 16 residues. As DNA, the CDR3 is TGCAGTGCTAGAGATATGTCAGGTGGCTCCTACAATGAGCAGTTCTTC. It translates to CSARDMSGGSYNEQFF.

This clonotype showed up just a few times. V gene TRBV3-1 combines with J gene TRBJ2-3, with TRBD1 matching over 8 bases. Per the germline V gene, CDR1 is LGHDT and CDR2 is YNNKEL (reference sequence). J gave up 0 bases and V 4 bases, and 3 bases lay outside the gene matches. The CDR3 has 15 amino acids. CDR3 region: CASSRQGASTDTQYF. DNA for the CDR3: TGTGCCAGCAGCCGGCAGGGGGCTAGCACAGATACGCAGTATTTT.

This clonotype was seen at least ten times. The genes are TRBV28 and TRBJ2-7; 7 bases fit TRBD1. J gave up 5 bases and V 3 bases, and 10 bases lay outside the gene matches. This CDR3 is 15 amino acids long. Germline CDR1 is MDHEN and CDR2 is SYDVKM. CDR3 sequence (DNA): TGTGCCAGCAGTTTTTTCCGACAGGGAACGAACGAGCAGTACTTC. Translation: CASSFFRQGTNEQYF.